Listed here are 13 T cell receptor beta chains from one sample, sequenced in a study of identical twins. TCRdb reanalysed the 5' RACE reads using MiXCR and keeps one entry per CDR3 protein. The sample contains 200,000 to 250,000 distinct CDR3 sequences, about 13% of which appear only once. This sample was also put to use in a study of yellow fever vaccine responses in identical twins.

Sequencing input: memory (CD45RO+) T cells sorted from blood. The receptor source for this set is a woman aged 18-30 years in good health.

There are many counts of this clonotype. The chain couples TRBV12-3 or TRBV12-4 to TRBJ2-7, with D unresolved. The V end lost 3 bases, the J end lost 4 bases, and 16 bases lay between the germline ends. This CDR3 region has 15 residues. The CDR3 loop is CASSLKVGSPYEQYF. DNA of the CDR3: TGTGCCAGCAGTTTGAAGGTCGGCAGCCCGTACGAGCAGTACTTC.

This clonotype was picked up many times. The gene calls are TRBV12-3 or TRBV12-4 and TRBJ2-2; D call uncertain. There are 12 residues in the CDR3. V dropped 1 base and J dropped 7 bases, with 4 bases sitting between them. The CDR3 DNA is TGTGCCAGCAGTTTAGTAATCGGGGAGCTGTTTTTT. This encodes CASSLVIGELFF.

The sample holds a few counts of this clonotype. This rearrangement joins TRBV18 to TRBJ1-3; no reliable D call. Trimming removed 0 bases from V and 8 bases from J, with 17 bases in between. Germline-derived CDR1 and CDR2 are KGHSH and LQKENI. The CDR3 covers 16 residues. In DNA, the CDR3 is TGTGCCAGCTCACCACCGCGGTCGTTCAGTTTTGACACCATATATTTT. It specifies CASSPPRSFSFDTIYF.

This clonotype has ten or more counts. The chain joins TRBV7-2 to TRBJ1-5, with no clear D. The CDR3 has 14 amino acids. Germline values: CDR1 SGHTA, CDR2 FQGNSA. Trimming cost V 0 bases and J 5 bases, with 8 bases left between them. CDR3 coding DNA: TGTGCCAGCAGCTTAGCTGCGGCTTATCAGCCCCAGCATTTT. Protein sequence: CASSLAAAYQPQHF.

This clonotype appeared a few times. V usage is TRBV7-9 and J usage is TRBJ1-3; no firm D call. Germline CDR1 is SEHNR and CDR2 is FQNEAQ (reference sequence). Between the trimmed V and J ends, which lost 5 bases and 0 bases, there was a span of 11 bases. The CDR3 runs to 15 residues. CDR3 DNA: TGTGCCAGCAGCGCCCAACGGGGCTCTGGAAACACCATATATTTT. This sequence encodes CASSAQRGSGNTIYF.

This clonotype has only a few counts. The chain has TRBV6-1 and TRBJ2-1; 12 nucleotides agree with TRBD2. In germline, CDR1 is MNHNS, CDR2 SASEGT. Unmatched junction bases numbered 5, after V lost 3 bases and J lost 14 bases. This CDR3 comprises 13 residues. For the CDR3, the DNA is TGTGCCAGCAGTGATCCCCGGACTAGCGGGAAGTTCTTC. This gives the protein CASSDPRTSGKFF.

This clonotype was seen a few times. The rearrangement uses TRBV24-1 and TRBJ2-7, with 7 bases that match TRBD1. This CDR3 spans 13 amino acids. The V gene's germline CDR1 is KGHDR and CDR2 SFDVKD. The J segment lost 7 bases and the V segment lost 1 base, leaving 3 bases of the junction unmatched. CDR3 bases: TGTGCCACCAGTGATTTTGTGACAGGGGAGCAGTACTTC. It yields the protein CATSDFVTGEQYF.

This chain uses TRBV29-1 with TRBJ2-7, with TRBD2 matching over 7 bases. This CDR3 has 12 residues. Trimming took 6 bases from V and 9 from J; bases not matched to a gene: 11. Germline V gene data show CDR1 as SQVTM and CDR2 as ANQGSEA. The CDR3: CSVQTGGIGQYF. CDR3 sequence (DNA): TGCAGCGTCCAAACGGGAGGTATCGGGCAGTACTTC.

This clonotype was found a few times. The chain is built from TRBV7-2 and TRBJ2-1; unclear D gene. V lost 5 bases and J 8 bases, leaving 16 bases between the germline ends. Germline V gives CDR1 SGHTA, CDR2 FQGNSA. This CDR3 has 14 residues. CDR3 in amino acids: CASSRLSLSDEQFF. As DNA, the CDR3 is TGTGCCAGCAGCCGACTGAGTCTGTCGGATGAGCAGTTCTTC.

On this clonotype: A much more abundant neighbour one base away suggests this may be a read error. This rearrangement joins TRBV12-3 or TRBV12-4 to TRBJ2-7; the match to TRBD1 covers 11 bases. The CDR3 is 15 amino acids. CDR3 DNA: TGTGCCAGCAGTCTCGGACAGGGGGCGACGGACGAGCAGCACTTC. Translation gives CASSLGQGATDEQHF.

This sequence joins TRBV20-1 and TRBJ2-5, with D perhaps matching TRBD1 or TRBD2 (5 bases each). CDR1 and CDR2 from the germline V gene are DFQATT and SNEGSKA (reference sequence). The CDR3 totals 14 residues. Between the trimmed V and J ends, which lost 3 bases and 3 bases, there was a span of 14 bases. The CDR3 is CSASLFGAEETQYF. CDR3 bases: TGCAGTGCTAGTCTTTTCGGGGCAGAAGAGACCCAGTACTTC.

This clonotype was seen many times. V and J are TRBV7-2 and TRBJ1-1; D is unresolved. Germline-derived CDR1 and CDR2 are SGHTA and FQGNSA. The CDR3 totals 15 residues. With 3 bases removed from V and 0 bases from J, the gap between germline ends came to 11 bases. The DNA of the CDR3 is TGTGCCAGCAGCTTTTCGTCCCGAATGAACACTGAAGCTTTCTTT. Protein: CASSFSSRMNTEAFF.

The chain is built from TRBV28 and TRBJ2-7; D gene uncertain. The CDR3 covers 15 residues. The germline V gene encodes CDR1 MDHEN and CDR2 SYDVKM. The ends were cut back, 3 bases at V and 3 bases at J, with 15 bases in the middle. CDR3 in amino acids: CASSFDSGRLYEQYF. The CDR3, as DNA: TGTGCCAGCAGTTTCGACTCGGGCAGACTCTACGAGCAGTACTTC.